This T cell receptor (beta chain) was profiled in a study of cytomegalovirus exposure and HLA in healthy donors. Looked up from germline, CDR1 is SNHLY and CDR2 is FYNNEI. The CDR3 has 16 amino acids. Trimming stripped 1 base from V and 10 bases from J, with 19 bases between. A word on this clone: Its specificity is not known.

Repertoires were generated with immunoSEQ multiplex PCR, while TCRdb's copy carries only in-frame clones and drops some. The sample consists of 200,000 to 250,000 clones, approximately 82% of them appearing once. Study-wide points: Associated with cytomegalovirus, according to the listing, were 150 to 200 TCR beta chains.

The chain links TRBV2 to TRBJ2-2; no definite D call. The sample was PBMCs. This receptor was taken from a woman aged 18-35 years in good health and CMV-seronegative. The DNA of the CDR3 is TGTGCCAGCAGTGAAGATCCAGGCCTGACCGGTGCGGAGCTGTTTTTT. It encodes CASSEDPGLTGAELFF.